Each of the 7 T cell receptor beta chains below was sequenced from the same sample in a study of B cell selection in AIRE deficiency. The protocol was immunoSEQ multiplex PCR, while the TCRdb copy is restricted to in-frame clones and leaves out a portion. The table lists 22,000 or so clones, around 97% of them singletons. Sorting defined conventional CD4 T cells as CD4+CD127+. Sequencing used conventional CD4+ T cells sorted from PBMCs. The source of these receptors is a human donor with AIRE deficiency.

This clone came up a few times. This chain joins TRBV29-1 and TRBJ2-1; D uncertain. V lost 6 bases and J 2 bases, leaving 5 bases between the germline ends. The CDR3 runs 11 residues. CDR1 SQVTM and CDR2 ANQGSEA come from the germline V gene. The DNA for the CDR3 is TGCAGCGTCTTAACCTACAATGAGCAGTTCTTC. Translated, it gives CSVLTYNEQFF.

This rearrangement joins TRBV19 to TRBJ2-1, with TRBD1 matching 10 bases. The CDR3 length is 14 residues. Germline assignment: CDR1 LNHDA and CDR2 SQIVND (reference sequence). After removal of 6 bases from V and 7 bases from J, the junction contained 6 bases not matched to a gene. The CDR3 sequence: CASRRGTGANEQFF. The CDR3 region has the DNA TGTGCCAGTAGGCGGGGGACAGGGGCTAATGAGCAGTTCTTC.

V and J are TRBV7-2 and TRBJ2-7, with 12 bases matching TRBD2. The length of the CDR3 is 14 residues. Germline-derived CDR1 and CDR2 are SGHTA and FQGNSA. Trimming took 5 bases from V and 6 from J; bases not matched to a gene: 5. The CDR3 spells CASSRTSGTGEQYF. As DNA, the CDR3 is TGTGCCAGCAGCAGGACTAGCGGGACGGGCGAGCAGTACTTC.

The chain couples TRBV6-1 to TRBJ1-5; the D is unclear. CDR3 length: 13 residues. The germline V gene has CDR1 MNHNS and CDR2 SASEGT. V lost 6 bases, J lost 0 bases, and 6 bases lay in between. CDR3 loop: CASRINSNQPQHF. The CDR3 DNA follows: TGTGCCAGCAGAATAAATAGCAATCAGCCCCAGCATTTT.

This chain links TRBV4-1 with TRBJ1-5; maybe TRBD1 (5 bases). The CDR3 sequence is 15 residues long. The germline V and J ends were trimmed by 5 bases and 4 bases, with 15 bases remaining between them. Germline lookup yields CDR1 MGHRA and CDR2 YSYEKL. CDR3 DNA: TGCGCCAGCAGCAAGACGGGGGGGAGAAATCAGCCCCAGCATTTT. It codes for CASSKTGGRNQPQHF.

The chain is built from TRBV4-2 and TRBJ2-1; 9 bases are shared with TRBD1. The V gene end was trimmed by 0 bases and the J gene end by 2 bases; junction bases not matched to a gene: 5. The CDR3 totals 17 residues. Germline V gene lookup returns CDR1 LGHNA and CDR2 YNFKEQ. In DNA, the CDR3 is TGTGCCAGCAGCCAAGATCGGAGACAGGGGGCCTACAATGAGCAGTTCTTC. It yields the protein CASSQDRRQGAYNEQFF.

This sequence joins TRBV9 and TRBJ2-1, with D uncertain. Trimming stripped 4 bases from V and 8 bases from J, with 16 bases between. Looked up from germline, CDR1 is SGDLS and CDR2 is YYNGEE. The CDR3 is made up of 14 amino acids. CDR3: CASSLMVGNDEQFF. CDR3 sequence (DNA): TGTGCCAGCAGCCTCATGGTAGGGAACGATGAGCAGTTCTTC.